This TCR beta chain came from a study of blood T cell repertoires in COVID-19. Overall study context: From T cells, B-cell-depleted T cells, or PBMCs came the material, which was cDNA or gDNA.

Original data processing: Amplified reference gene primers provided the basis for estimating nucleated cell counts. The assay was immunoSEQ multiplex PCR, and TCRdb's table has in-frame clones only and misses some. V and J calls and clone size are those listed in that table; D and trimming were worked out from the DNA. The sample yields about 30,000 clones, around 84% seen once. The CDR3 is made up of 11 amino acids. Germline CDR1 reads MDHEN; CDR2 reads SYDVKM. Trimming left V 7 bases short and J 5 bases short, with 8 bases between. The V call is TRBV28, the J call TRBJ1-2; D perhaps matches TRBD1 (6 bases). The sample taken for sequencing was peripheral blood. The sequence was collected from a human donor in a cohort sampled during active COVID-19. The CDR3 reads CASKQGYGYTF. The CDR3 DNA reads as TGTGCCAGCAAGCAGGGGTATGGCTACACCTTC.